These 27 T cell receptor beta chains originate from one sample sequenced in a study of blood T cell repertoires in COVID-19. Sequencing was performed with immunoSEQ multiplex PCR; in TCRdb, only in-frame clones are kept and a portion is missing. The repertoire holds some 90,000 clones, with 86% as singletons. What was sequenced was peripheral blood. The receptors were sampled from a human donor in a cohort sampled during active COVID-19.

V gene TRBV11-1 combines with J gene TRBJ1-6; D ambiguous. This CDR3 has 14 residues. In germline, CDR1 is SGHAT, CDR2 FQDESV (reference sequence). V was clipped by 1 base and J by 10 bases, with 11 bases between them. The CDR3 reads CASSLDSQRSPLHF. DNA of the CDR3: TGTGCCAGCAGCTTAGACAGTCAACGGTCACCCCTCCACTTT. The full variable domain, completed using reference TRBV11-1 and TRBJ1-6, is EAEVAQSPRYKITEKSQAVAFWCDPISGHATLYWYRQILGQGPELLVQFQDESVVDDSQLPKDRFSAERLKGVDSTLKIQPAELGDSAMYLCASSLDSQRSPLHFGNGTRLTVT.

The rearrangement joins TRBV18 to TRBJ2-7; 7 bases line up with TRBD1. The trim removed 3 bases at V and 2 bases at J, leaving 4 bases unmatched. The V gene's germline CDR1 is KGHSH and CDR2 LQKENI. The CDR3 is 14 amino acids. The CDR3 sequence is CASSPGTATYEQYF. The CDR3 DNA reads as TGTGCCAGCTCACCCGGGACAGCAACCTACGAGCAGTACTTC.

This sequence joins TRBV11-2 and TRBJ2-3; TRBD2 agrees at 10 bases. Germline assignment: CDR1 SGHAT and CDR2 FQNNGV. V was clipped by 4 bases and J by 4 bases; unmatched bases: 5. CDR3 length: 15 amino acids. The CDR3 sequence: CASSSLAGEADTQYF. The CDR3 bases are TGTGCCAGCAGCTCTCTAGCGGGGGAGGCAGATACGCAGTATTTT.

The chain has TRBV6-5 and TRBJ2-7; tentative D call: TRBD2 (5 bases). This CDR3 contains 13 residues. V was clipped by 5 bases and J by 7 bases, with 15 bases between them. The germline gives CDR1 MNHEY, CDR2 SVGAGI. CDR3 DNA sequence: TGTGCCAGCAGTAGGGAGTCTCCCTTGGAGCAGTACTTC. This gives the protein CASSRESPLEQYF.

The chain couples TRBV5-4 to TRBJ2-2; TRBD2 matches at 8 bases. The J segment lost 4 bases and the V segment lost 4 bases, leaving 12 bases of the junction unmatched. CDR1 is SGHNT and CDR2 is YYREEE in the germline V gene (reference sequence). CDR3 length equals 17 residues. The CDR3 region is CASSPSGGWGPTGELFF. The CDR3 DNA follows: TGTGCCAGCAGCCCATCGGGGGGGTGGGGACCCACCGGGGAGCTGTTTTTT. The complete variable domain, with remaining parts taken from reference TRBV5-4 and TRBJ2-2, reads ETGVTQSPTHLIKTRGQQVTLRCSSQSGHNTVSWYQQALGQGPQFIFQYYREEENGRGNFPPRFSGLQFPNYSSELNVNALELDDSALYLCASSPSGGWGPTGELFFGEGSRLTVL.

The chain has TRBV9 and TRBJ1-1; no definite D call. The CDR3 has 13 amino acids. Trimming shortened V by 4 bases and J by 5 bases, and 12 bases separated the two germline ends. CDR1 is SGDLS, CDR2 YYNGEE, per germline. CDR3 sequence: CASSPGSGTEAFF. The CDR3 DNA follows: TGTGCCAGCAGCCCGGGTTCGGGGACTGAAGCTTTCTTT.

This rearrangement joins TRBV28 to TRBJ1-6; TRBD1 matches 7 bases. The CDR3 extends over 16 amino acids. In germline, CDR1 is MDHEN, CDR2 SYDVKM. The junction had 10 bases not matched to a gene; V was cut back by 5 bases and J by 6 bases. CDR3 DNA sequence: TGTGCCAGCAGTCCCAGGGGGATCCGCCTTAATTCACCCCTCCACTTT. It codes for CASSPRGIRLNSPLHF.

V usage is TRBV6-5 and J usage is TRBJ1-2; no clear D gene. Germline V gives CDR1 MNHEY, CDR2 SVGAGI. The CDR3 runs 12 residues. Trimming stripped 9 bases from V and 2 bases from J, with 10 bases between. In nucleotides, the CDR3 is TGTGCCAGTTCAGGTTTAAACTATGGCTACACCTTC. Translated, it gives CASSGLNYGYTF.

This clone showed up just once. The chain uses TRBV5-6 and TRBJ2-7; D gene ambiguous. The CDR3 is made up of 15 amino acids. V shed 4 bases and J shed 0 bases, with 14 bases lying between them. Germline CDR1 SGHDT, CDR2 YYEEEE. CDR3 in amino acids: CASSLFSPVSYEQYF. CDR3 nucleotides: TGTGCCAGCAGCCTTTTTTCTCCCGTCTCCTACGAGCAGTACTTC. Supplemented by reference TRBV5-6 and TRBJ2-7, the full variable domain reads DAGVTQSPTHLIKTRGQQVTLRCSPKSGHDTVSWYQQALGQGPQFIFQYYEEEERQRGNFPDRFSGHQFPNYSSELNVNALLLGDSALYLCASSLFSPVSYEQYFGPGTRLTVT.

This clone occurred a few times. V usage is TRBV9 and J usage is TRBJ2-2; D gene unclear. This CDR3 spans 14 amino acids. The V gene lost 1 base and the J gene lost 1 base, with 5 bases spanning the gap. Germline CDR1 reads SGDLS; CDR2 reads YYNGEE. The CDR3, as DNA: TGTGCCAGCAGCGTACACAGGAACACCGGGGAGCTGTTTTTT. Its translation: CASSVHRNTGELFF. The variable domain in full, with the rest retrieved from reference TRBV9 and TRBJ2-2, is DSGVTQTPKHLITATGQRVTLRCSPRSGDLSVYWYQQSLDQGLQFLIQYYNGEERAKGNILERFSAQQFPDLHSELNLSSLELGDSALYFCASSVHRNTGELFFGEGSRLTVL.

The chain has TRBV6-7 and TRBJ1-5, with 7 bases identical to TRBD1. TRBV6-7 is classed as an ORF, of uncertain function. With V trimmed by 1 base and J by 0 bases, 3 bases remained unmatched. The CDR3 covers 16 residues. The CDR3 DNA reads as TGTGCCAGCAGTTACTTAGGGACAGATAGCAATCAGCCCCAGCATTTT. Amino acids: CASSYLGTDSNQPQHF.

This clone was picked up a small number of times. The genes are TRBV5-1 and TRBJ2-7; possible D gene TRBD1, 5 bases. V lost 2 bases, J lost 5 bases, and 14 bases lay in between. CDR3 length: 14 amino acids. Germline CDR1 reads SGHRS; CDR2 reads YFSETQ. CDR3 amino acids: CASSLWQGSDEQYF. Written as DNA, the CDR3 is TGCGCCAGCAGCTTATGGCAGGGCAGCGACGAGCAGTACTTC.

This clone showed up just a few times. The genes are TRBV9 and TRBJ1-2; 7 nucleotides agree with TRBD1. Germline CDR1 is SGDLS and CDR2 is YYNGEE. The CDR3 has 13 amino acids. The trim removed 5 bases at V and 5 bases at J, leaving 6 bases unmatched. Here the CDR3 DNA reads TGTGCCAGCAGTACAGGGGCCCCTTATGGCTACACCTTC. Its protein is CASSTGAPYGYTF.

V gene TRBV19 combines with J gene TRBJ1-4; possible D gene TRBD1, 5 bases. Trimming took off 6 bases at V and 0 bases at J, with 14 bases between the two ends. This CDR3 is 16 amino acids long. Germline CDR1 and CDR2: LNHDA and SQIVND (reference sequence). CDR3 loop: CASRAGLSTTNEKLFF. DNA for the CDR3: TGTGCCAGTAGGGCAGGGCTCTCGACAACTAATGAAAAACTGTTTTTT.

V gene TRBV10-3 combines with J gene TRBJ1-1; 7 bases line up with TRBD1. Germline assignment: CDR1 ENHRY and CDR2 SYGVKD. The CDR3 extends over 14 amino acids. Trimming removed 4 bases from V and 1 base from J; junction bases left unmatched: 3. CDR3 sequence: CAISGTGANTEAFF. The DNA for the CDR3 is TGTGCCATCAGTGGGACAGGAGCGAACACTGAAGCTTTCTTT.

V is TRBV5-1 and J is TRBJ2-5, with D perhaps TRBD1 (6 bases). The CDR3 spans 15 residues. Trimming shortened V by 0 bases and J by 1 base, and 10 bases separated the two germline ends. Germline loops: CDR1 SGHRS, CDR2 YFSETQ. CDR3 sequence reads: CASSLAGTPQETQYF. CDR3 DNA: TGCGCCAGCAGCTTGGCGGGGACACCCCAAGAGACCCAGTACTTC.

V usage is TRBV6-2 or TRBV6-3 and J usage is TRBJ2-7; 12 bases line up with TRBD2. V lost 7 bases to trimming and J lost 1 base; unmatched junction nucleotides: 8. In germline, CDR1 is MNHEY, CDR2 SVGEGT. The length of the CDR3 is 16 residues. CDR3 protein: CASTPGLAGTSYEQYF. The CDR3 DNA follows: TGTGCCAGCACCCCGGGACTAGCGGGTACTTCCTACGAGCAGTACTTC.

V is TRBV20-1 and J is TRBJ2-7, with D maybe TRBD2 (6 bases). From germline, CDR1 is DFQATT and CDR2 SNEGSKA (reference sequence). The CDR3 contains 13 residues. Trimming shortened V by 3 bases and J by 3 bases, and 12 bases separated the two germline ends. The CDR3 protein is CSASAGGNYEQYF. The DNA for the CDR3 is TGCAGTGCTAGTGCTGGGGGGAACTACGAGCAGTACTTC.

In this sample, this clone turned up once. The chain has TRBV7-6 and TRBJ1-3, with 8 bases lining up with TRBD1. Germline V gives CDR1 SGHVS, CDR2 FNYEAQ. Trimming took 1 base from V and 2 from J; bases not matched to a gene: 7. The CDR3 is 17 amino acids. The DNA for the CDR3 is TGTGCCAGCAGCTTAGGAACCGGGACAGGACCTGGAAACACCATATATTTT. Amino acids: CASSLGTGTGPGNTIYF.

In nucleotides, the CDR3 is TGTGCCAGCAGCAAAGGAGGGGATAATCGGTGGGGTGAAAAACTGTTTTTT. This gives the protein CASSKGGDNRWGEKLFF. The V and J genes are TRBV7-8 and TRBJ1-4, with a tentative D call TRBD1 (5 bases). CDR1 and CDR2 from the germline V gene are SGHVS and FQNEAQ. This CDR3 is 17 amino acids long. Trimming pared 5 bases from V and 7 bases from J, leaving 23 bases between.

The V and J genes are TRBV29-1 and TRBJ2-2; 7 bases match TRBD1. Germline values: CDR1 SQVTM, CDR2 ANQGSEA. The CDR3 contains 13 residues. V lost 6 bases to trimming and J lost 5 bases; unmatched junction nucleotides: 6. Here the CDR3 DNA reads TGCAGCGTAACAGGGGTAGGAACCGGGGAGCTGTTTTTT. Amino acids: CSVTGVGTGELFF.

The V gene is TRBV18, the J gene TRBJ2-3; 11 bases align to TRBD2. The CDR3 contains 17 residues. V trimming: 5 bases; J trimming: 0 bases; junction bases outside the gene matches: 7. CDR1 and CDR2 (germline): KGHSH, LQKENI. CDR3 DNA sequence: TGTGCCAGCTCAGCCATGGGACTAGCGGAGAGCACAGATACGCAGTATTTT. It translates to CASSAMGLAESTDTQYF.

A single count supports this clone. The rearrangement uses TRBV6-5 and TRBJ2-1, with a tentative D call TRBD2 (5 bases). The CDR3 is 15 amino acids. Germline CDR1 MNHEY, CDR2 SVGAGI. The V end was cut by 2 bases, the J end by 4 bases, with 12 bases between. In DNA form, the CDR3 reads TGTGCCAGCAGTTACAGAGCGGAGACTTACAATGAGCAGTTCTTC. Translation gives CASSYRAETYNEQFF.

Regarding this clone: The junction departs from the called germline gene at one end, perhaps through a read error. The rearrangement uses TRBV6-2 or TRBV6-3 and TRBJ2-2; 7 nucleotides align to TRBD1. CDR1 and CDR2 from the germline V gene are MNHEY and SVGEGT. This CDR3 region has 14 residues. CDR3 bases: TGTGCCAGCAGTTACCTGCGAACCAAGGGGGCGCTGTTTTTT. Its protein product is CASSYLRTKGALFF.

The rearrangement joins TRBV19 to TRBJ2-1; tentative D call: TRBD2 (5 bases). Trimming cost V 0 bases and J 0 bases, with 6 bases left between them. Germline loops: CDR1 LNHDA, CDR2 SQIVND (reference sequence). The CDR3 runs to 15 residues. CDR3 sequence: CASSIDRGSYNEQFF. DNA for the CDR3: TGTGCCAGTAGTATAGATCGGGGCTCCTACAATGAGCAGTTCTTC.

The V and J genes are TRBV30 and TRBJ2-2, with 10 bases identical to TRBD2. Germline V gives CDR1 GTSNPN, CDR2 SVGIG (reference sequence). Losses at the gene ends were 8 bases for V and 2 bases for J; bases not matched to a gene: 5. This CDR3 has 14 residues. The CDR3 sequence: CAARTSGNTGELFF. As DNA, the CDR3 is TGTGCCGCCCGGACTAGCGGAAACACCGGGGAGCTGTTTTTT.

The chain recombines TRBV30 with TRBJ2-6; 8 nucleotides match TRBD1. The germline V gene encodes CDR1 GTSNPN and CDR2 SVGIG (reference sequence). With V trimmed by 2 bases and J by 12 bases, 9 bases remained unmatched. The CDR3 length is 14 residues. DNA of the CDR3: TGTGCCTGGAGTTCCCTGACAGGGGTGGGCGTCCTGACTTTC. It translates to CAWSSLTGVGVLTF.